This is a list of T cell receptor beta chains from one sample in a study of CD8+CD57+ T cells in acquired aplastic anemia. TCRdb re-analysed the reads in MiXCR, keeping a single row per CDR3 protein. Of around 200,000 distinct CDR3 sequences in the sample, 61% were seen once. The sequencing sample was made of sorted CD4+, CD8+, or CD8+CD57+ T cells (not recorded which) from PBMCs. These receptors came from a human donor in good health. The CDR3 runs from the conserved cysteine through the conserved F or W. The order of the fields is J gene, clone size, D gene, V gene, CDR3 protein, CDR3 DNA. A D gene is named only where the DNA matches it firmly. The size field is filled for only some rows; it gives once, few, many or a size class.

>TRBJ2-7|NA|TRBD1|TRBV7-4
CASSLGTASEQYF
TGTGCCAGCAGCCTGGGGACAGCCTCCGAGCAGTACTTC
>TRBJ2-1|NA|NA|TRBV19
CASSILDTPGGNEQFF
TGTGCCAGTAGTATACTTGACACTCCTGGGGGCAATGAGCAGTTCTTC
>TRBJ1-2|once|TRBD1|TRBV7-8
CASSISRGRGYGYTF
TGTGCCAGCAGCATCAGTAGGGGGCGCGGGTATGGCTACACCTTC
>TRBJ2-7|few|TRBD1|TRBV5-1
CASSFTSRAGGSYEQYF
TGCGCCAGCAGCTTTACCTCTAGGGCAGGGGGCAGCTACGAGCAGTACTTC
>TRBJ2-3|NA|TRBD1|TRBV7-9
CASSFGQGSDTQYF
TGTGCCAGCAGCTTTGGACAGGGTTCGGATACGCAGTATTTT
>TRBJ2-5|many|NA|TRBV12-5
CASGFVGLAWETQYF
TGTGCTAGTGGTTTTGTGGGACTGGCATGGGAGACCCAGTACTTC
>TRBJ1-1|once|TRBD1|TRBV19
CASLGTGMNTEAFF
TGTGCCAGCCTGGGGACAGGTATGAACACTGAAGCTTTCTTT
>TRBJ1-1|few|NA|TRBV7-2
CASSLALTGGTEAFF
TGTGCCAGCAGCTTAGCCCTGACCGGCGGGACTGAAGCTTTCTTT
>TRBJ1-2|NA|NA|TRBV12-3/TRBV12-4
CASSPIISANYGYTF
TGTGCCAGCAGTCCCATAATATCGGCCAACTATGGCTACACCTTC
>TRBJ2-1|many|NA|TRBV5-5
CASSIRDPVPNEQFF
TGTGCCAGCAGCATCAGGGACCCGGTTCCCAATGAGCAGTTCTTC
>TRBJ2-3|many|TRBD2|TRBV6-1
CASSGLAGGPDTQYF
TGTGCCAGCAGTGGACTAGCGGGGGGGCCAGATACGCAGTATTTT
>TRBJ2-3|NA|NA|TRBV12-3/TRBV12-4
CASRYLIAQYF
TGTGCCAGCAGGTACTTAATTGCGCAGTATTTT
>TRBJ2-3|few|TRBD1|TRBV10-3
CAISDGGTGSTDTQYF
TGTGCCATCAGTGATGGCGGGACAGGAAGCACAGATACGCAGTATTTT
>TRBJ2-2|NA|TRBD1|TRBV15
CATSKDREYTGELFF
TGTGCCACCAGCAAGGACAGGGAGTACACCGGGGAGCTGTTTTTT
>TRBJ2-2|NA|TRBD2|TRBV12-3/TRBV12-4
CASTGGFAGELFF
TGTGCCAGCACGGGGGGTTTCGCCGGGGAGCTGTTTTTT
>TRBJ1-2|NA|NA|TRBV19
CASRAPGGKEGYTF
TGTGCCAGTAGAGCCCCTGGGGGAAAGGAGGGCTACACCTTC
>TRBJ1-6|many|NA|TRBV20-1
CSARDRADPDYNSPLHF
TGCAGTGCTAGGGACCGGGCGGACCCTGACTATAATTCACCCCTCCACTTT
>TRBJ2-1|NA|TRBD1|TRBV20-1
CSARTGGGTDTQFF
TGCAGTGCTCGGACAGGGGGCGGCACAGATACGCAGTTCTTC
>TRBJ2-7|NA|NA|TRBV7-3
CASSLAVGDYEQYF
TGTGCTAGCAGCTTAGCTGTAGGAGACTACGAGCAGTACTTC